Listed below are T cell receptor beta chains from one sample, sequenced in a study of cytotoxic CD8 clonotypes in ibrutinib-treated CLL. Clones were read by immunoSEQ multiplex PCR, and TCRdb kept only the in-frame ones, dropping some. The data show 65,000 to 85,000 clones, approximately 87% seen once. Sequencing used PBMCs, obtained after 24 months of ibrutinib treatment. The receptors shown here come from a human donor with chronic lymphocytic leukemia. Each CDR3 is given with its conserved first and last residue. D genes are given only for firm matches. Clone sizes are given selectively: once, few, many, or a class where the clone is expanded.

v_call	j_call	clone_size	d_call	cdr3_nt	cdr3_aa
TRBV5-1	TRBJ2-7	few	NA	TGCGCCAGCAGCCCTTTGACGGTCTACGAGCAGTACTTC	CASSPLTVYEQYF
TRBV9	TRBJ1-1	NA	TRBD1	TGTGCCAGCAGCGTAGGGTCACAGGGGGACACTGAAGCTTTCTTT	CASSVGSQGDTEAFF
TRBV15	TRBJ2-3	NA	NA	TGTGCCACCAGCAGAGATTGGCCTCAGGGCGCAGATACGCAGTATTTT	CATSRDWPQGADTQYF
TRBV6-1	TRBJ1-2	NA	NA	TGTGCCAACCTAGTTGTAAACATCACCGCTGGCTACACCTTC	CANLVVNITAGYTF
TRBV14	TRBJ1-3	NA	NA	TGTGCCAGCAGCCACTCCAGGGCTTATACTGGAAACACCATATATTTT	CASSHSRAYTGNTIYF
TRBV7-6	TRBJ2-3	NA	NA	TGTGCCAGCAGCTTAGAGGCCTCCCACACAGATACGCAGTATTTT	CASSLEASHTDTQYF
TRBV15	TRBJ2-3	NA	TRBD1	TGTGCCACCAGTGGGACAGGGGGCACAGATACGCAGTATTTT	CATSGTGGTDTQYF
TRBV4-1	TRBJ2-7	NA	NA	TGCGCCAGCAGCCAAGCCTTGGACAGAGCCTACGAGCAGTACTTC	CASSQALDRAYEQYF
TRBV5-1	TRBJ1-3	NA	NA	TGCGCCAGCCACCCCGGCGGCTCTGGAAACACCATATATTTT	CASHPGGSGNTIYF
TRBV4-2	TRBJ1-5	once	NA	TGTGCCAGCAGCCAAGCAGGGTTCGGGCTCAATAGCAATCAGCCCCAGCATTTT	CASSQAGFGLNSNQPQHF
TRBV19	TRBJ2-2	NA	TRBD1	TGTGCCAGTAGTTTCCCAGACAGGGTCAACGGGGAGCTGTTTTTT	CASSFPDRVNGELFF
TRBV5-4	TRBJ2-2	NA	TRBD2	TGTGCCAGCAGCTTGCTCGGGGGGACCGGGGAGCTGTTTTTT	CASSLLGGTGELFF
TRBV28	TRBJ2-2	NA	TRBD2	TGTGCCAGCAGGACCGGGCTAGCGGCGAACACCGGGGAGCTGTTTTTT	CASRTGLAANTGELFF
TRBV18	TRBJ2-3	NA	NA	TGTGCCAGCTCACCAGCGGACCAGAGGCAGTATTTT	CASSPADQRQYF
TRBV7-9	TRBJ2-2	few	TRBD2	TGTGCCAGCAGTTCTATAGCGGGGAACACCGGGGAGCTGTTTTTT	CASSSIAGNTGELFF
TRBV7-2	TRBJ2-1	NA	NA	TGTGCCAGCAGCGGAGCGGGCAGCTCCTACAATGAGCAGTTCTTC	CASSGAGSSYNEQFF
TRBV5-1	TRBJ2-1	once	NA	TGCGCCAGCAAGACGAGCGGAAACTCCTACAATGAGCAGTTCTTC	CASKTSGNSYNEQFF
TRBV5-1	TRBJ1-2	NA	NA	TGCGCCAGCAGAGGTGATAGATATGGCTACACCTTC	CASRGDRYGYTF
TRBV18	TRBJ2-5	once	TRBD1	TGTGCCAGCTCACCACCGACAGGGCGGGAGACCCAGTACTTC	CASSPPTGRETQYF
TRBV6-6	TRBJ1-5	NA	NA	TGTGCCAGCAAAATGAATAATCAGCCCCAGCATTTT	CASKMNNQPQHF
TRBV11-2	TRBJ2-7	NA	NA	TGTGCCAGCAGCACGACAAGTACCTACGAGCAGTACTTC	CASSTTSTYEQYF
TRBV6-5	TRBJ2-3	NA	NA	TGTGCCAGCACTGGGACATCCACAGATACGCAGTATTTT	CASTGTSTDTQYF
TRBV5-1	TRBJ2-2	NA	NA	TGCGCCAGCTTATGGGGCTACACCGGGGAGCTGTTTTTT	CASLWGYTGELFF
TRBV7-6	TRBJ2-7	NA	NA	TGTGCCAGCAGCTTATTAAGCGTGGCCTACGAGCAGTACTTC	CASSLLSVAYEQYF
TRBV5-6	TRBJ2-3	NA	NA	TGTGCCAGCAGCTTGGGTGGAAGCACAGATACGCAGTATTTT	CASSLGGSTDTQYF
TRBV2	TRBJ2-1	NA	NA	TGTGCCAGCAGTTCTCAGACCTTATCCTACAATGAGCAGTTCTTC	CASSSQTLSYNEQFF
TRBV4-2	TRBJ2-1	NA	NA	TGTGCCAGCAGCCAAGATGCCGGGGGTAACAATGAGCAGTTCTTC	CASSQDAGGNNEQFF
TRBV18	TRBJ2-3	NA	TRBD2	TGTGCCAGCTCAAATACTAGCGGGAGAGGAGCAGATACGCAGTATTTT	CASSNTSGRGADTQYF
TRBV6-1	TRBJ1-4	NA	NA	TGTGCCAGCAGATCCTCAGGGGCAACTAATGAAAAACTGTTTTTT	CASRSSGATNEKLFF
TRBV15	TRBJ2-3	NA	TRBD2	TGTGCCACCAGCAGGGGAGCGGGAGGGCCCACAGATACGCAGTATTTT	CATSRGAGGPTDTQYF
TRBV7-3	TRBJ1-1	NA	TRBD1	TGTGCCAGCAGCTTAGAGGGGGCGAACACTGAAGCTTTCTTT	CASSLEGANTEAFF
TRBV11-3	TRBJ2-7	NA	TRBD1	TGTGCCAGCAGCTTAACTGCCGGGACAGGGTCTTACGAGCAGTACTTC	CASSLTAGTGSYEQYF
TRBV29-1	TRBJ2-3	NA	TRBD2	TGCAGCGTTATCAGCGGGAGGGCCTTTCTATACACAGATACGCAGTATTTT	CSVISGRAFLYTDTQYF
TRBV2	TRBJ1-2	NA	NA	TGTGCCAGCAGGGGCACAGGCCCCTATGGCTACACCTTC	CASRGTGPYGYTF
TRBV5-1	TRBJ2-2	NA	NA	TGCGCCAGCAGCTTGGCTGTCACTTTCAACACCGGGGAGCTGTTTTTT	CASSLAVTFNTGELFF
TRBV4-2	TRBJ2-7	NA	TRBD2	TGTGCCAGCAGTCCCGGGACTAGCGGCTACGAGCAGTACTTC	CASSPGTSGYEQYF
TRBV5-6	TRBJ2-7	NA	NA	TGTGCCAGCAGCTGGGGATCCTACGAGCAGTACTTC	CASSWGSYEQYF
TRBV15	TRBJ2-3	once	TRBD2	TGTGCCACCAGCAGAGATCAGGGTGCGGGAGTGGGCACAGATACGCAGTATTTT	CATSRDQGAGVGTDTQYF
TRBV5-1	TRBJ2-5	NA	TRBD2	TGCGCCAGCAGTCCAGCGGGAGACTACGAGACCCAGTACTTC	CASSPAGDYETQYF
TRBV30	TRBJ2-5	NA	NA	TGTGCCTGGAGAGGGGAAATCCTCCAAGAGACCCAGTACTTC	CAWRGEILQETQYF